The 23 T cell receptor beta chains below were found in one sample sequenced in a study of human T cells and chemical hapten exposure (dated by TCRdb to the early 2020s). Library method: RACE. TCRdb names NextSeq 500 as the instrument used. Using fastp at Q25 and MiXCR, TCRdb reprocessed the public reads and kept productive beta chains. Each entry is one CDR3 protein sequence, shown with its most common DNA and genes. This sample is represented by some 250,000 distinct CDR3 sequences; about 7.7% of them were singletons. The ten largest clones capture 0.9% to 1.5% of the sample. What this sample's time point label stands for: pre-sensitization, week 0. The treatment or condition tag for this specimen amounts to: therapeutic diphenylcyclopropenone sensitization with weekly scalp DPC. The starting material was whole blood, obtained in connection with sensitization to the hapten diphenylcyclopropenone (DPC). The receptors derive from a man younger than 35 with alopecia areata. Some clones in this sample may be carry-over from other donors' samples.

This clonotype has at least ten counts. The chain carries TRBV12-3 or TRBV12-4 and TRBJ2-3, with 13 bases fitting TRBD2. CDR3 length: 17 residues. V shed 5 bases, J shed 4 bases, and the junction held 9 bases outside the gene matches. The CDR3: CASSPRTSGGAPDTQYF. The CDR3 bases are TGTGCCAGCAGTCCCAGAACTAGCGGGGGGGCCCCAGATACGCAGTATTTT.

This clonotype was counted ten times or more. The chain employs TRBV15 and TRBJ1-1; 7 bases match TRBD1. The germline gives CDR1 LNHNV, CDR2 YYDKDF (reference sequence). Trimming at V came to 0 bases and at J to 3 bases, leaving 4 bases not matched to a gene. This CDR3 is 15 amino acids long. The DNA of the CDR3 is TGTGCCACCAGCAGAGATAGCCAGGGGGACACTGAAGCTTTCTTT. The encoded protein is CATSRDSQGDTEAFF.

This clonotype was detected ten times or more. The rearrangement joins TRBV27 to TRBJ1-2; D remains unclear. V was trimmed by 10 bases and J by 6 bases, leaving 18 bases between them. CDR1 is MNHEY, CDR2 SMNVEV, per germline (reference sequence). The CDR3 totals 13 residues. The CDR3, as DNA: TGTGCCACCTACGAGGTGGGTAGGGATGGCTACACCTTC. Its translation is CATYEVGRDGYTF.

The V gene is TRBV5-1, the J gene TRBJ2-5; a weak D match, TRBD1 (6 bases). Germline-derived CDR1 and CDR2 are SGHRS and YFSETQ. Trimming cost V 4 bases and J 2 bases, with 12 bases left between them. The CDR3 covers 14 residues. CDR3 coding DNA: TGCGCCAGCAGCCCTATCGGACAGCAAGAGACCCAGTACTTC. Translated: CASSPIGQQETQYF.

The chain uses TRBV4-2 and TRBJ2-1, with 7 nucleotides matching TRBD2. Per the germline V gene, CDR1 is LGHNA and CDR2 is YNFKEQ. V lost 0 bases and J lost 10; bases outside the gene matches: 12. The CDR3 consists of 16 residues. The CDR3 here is CASSQDGTKRMEEQFF. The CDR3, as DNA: TGTGCCAGCAGCCAAGATGGGACTAAAAGGATGGAGGAGCAGTTCTTC.

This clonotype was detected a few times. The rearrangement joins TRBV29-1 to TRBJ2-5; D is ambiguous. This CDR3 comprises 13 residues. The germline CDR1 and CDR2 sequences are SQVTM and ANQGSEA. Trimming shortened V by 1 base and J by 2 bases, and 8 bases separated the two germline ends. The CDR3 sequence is CSVEGHLQETQYF. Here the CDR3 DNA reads TGCAGCGTTGAAGGACATCTACAAGAGACCCAGTACTTC.

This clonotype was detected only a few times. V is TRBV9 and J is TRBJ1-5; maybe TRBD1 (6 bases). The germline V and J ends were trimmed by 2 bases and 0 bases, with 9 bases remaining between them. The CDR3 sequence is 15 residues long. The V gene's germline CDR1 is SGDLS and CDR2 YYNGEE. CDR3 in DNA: TGTGCCAGCAGCGTGGAGGGGGATAGCAATCAGCCCCAGCATTTT. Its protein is CASSVEGDSNQPQHF.

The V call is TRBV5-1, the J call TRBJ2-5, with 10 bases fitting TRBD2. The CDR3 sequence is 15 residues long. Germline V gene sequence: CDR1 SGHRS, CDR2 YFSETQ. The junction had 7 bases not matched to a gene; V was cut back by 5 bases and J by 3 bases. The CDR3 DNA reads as TGCGCCAGCAGTCTAACCGGGACTAGCGAAGAGACCCAGTACTTC. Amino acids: CASSLTGTSEETQYF.

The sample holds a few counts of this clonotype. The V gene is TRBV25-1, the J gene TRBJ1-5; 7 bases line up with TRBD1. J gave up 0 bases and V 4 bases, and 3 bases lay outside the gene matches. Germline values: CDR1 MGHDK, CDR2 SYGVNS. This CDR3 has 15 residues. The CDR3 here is CASSVGDSSNQPQHF. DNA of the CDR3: TGTGCCAGCAGTGTTGGGGACAGTAGCAATCAGCCCCAGCATTTT. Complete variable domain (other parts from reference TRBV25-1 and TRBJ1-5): EADIYQTPRYLVIGTGKKITLECSQTMGHDKMYWYQQDPGMELHLIHYSYGVNSTEKGDLSSESTVSRIRTEHFPLTLESARPSHTSQYLCASSVGDSSNQPQHFGDGTRLSIL.

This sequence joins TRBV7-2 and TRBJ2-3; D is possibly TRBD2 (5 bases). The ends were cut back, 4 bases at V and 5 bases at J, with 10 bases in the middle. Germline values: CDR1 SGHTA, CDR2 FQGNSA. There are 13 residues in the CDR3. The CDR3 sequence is CASSSGWGDTQYF. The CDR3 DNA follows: TGTGCCAGCAGCTCGGGGTGGGGAGATACGCAGTATTTT.

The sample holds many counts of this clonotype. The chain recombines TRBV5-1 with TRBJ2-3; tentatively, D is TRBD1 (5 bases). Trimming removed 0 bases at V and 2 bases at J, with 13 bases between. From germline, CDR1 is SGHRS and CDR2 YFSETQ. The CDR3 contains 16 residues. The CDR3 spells CASSLATGSDTDTQYF. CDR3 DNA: TGCGCCAGCAGCTTGGCAACAGGTTCGGACACAGATACGCAGTATTTT.

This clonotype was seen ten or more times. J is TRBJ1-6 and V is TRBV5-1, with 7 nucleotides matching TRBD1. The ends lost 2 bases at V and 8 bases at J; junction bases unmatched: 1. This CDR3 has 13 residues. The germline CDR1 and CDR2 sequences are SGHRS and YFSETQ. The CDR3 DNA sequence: TGCGCCAGCAGCTTAACAGGGGATTCACCCCTCCACTTT. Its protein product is CASSLTGDSPLHF.

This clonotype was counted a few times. The CDR3 DNA reads TGCGCCAGCAGGCTAAAGGGGGCCAACGTCCTGACTTTC. Its protein is CASRLKGANVLTF. This chain connects TRBV5-1 to TRBJ2-6; D unresolved. The V end lost 5 bases, the J end lost 4 bases, and 7 bases lay between the germline ends. This CDR3 spans 13 amino acids. The germline CDR1 and CDR2 sequences are SGHRS and YFSETQ.

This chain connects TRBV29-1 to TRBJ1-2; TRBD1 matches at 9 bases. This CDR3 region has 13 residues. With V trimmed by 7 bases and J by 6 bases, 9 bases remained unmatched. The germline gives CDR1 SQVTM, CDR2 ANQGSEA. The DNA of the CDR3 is TGCAGCGCTAGGACAGGGGTAACTAATGGCTACACCTTC. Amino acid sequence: CSARTGVTNGYTF.

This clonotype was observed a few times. As DNA, the CDR3 is TGCAGTGCTAGAGACATCCTGGGAGGGGGGCGAAAAGCTTTCTTT. Residues: CSARDILGGGRKAFF. The V gene is TRBV20-1, the J gene TRBJ1-1, with D possibly matching TRBD1 (6 bases). The CDR3 length is 15 residues. Germline V CDR1 and CDR2: DFQATT, SNEGSKA (reference sequence). V was shortened by 0 bases and J by 9 bases, with 20 bases between the two germline ends.

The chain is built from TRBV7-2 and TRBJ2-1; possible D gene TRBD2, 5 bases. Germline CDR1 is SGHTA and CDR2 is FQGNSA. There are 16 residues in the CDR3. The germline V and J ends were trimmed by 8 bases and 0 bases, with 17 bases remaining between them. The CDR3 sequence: CASARVSTSSYNEQFF. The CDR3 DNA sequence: TGTGCCAGCGCAAGGGTCTCCACTAGCTCCTACAATGAGCAGTTCTTC.

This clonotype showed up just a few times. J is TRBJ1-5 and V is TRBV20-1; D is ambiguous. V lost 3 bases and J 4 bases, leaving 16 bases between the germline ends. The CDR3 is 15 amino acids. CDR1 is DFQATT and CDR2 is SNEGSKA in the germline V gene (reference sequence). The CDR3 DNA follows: TGCAGTGCTAGCCCCCCTCAACACGGGAATCAGCCCCAGCATTTT. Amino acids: CSASPPQHGNQPQHF.

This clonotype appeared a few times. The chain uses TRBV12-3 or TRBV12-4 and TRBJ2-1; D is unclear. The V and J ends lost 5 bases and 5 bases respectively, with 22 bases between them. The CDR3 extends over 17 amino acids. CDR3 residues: CASSPSPKVSAHNEQFF. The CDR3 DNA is TGTGCCAGCAGTCCCTCCCCCAAAGTATCGGCCCACAATGAGCAGTTCTTC.

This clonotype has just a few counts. The CDR3 coding sequence is TGCGCCAGCAATGACCTGGGAAACACCATATATTTT. Translation gives CASNDLGNTIYF. This chain links TRBV10-2 with TRBJ1-3; unclear D gene. This CDR3 is 12 amino acids long. V was trimmed by 7 bases and J by 4 bases, leaving 8 bases between them. Germline CDR1 WSHSY, CDR2 SAAADI.

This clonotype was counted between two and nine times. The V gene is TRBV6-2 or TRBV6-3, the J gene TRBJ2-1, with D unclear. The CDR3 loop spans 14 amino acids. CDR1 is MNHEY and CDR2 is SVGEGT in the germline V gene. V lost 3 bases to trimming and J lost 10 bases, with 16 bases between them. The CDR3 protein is CASSYGGGLLEQFF. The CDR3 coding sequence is TGTGCCAGCAGTTATGGCGGCGGCCTTTTAGAGCAGTTCTTC.

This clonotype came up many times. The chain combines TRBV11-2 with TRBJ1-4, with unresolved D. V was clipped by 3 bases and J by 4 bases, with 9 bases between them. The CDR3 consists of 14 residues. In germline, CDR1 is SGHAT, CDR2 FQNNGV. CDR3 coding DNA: TGTGCCAGCAGCTTTTCGGGCCTTAATGAAAAACTGTTTTTT. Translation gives CASSFSGLNEKLFF.

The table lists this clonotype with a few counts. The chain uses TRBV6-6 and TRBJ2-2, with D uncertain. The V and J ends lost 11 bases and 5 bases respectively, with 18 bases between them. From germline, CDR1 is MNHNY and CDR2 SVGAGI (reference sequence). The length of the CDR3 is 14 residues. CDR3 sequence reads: CAASGRMGTGELFF. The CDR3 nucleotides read TGTGCCGCCTCTGGACGGATGGGGACCGGGGAGCTGTTTTTT.

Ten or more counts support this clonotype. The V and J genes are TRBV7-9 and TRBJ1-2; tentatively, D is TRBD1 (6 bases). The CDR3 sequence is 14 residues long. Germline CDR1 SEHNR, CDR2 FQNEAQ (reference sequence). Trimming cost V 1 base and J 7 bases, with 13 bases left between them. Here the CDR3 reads CASSLVTGSVGYTF. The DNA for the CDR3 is TGTGCCAGCAGCTTAGTGACAGGTTCAGTTGGCTACACCTTC.